What follows is one TCR beta chain and its context. Antigen unknown. The data stem from a study of cytomegalovirus exposure and HLA in healthy donors. The CDR3 spans 13 residues. V lost 1 base and J 7 bases, leaving 10 bases between the germline ends. Study findings and constraints: DRB1 showed the most TCR associations and HLA-C the fewest in a later analysis, as rates varied by HLA locus. The study had only CMV serostatus as immune exposure information.

The PCR used 60 Vbeta and 13 Jbeta primers. TCRdb keeps only in-frame clones here, not all; method: immunoSEQ multiplex PCR. This sample has about 160,000 clones; roughly three quarters occur once, and the top ten carry roughly 3.6%. The receptor was derived from a human donor in good health. The chain carries TRBV5-3 and TRBJ2-3, with D unresolved. TRBV5-3 carries the ORF label, with uncertain function. The sample comprised PBMCs. CDR3 region: CARSLRSPNTQYF. The CDR3 DNA sequence: TGTGCCAGAAGCTTGAGGAGTCCCAATACGCAGTATTTT.